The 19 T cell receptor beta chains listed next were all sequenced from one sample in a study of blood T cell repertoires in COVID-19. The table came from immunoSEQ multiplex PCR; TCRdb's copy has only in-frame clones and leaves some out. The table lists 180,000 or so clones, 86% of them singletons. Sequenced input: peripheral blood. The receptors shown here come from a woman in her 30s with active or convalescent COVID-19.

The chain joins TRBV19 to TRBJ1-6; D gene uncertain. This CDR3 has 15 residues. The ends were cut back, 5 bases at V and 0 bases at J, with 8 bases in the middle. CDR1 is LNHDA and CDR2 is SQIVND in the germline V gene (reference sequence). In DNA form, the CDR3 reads TGTGCCAGTAGTGGGCCCAGCTCCTATAATTCACCCCTCCACTTT. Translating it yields CASSGPSSYNSPLHF.

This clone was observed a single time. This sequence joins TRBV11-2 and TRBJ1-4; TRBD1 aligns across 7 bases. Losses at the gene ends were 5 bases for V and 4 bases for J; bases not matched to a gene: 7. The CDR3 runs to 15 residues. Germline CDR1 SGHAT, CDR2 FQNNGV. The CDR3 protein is CASSPRQGNNEKLFF. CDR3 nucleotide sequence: TGTGCCAGCAGCCCCAGACAGGGTAATAATGAAAAACTGTTTTTT.

The CDR3: CASSLAGGDQPQHF. DNA of the CDR3: TGTGCCAGCAGCTTAGCAGGGGGGGATCAGCCCCAGCATTTT. The chain uses TRBV7-9 and TRBJ1-5, with D possibly TRBD1 on 6 matching bases. Trimming stripped 0 bases from V and 5 bases from J, with 8 bases between. Germline V gene lookup returns CDR1 SEHNR and CDR2 FQNEAQ (reference sequence). The CDR3 length is 14 residues.

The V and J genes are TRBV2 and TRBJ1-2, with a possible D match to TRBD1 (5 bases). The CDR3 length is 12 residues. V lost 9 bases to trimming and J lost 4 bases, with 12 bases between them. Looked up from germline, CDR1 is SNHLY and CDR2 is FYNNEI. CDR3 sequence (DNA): TGTGCCAGGGCAGGGCAGGCCTATGGCTACACCTTC. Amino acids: CARAGQAYGYTF.

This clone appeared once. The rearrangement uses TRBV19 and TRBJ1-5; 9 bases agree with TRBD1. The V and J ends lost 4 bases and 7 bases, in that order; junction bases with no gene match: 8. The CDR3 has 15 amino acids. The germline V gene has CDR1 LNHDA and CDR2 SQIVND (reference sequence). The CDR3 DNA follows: TGTGCCAGTAGTAAGGGGGGACAGGGTCGGCAGCCCCAGCATTTT. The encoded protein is CASSKGGQGRQPQHF.

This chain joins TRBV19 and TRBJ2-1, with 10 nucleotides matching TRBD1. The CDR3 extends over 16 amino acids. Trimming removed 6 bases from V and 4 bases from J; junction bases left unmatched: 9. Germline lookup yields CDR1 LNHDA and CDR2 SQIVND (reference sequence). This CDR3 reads CASRSRQGASYNEQFF. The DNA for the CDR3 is TGTGCCAGTAGAAGTAGACAGGGGGCGTCGTACAATGAGCAGTTCTTC.

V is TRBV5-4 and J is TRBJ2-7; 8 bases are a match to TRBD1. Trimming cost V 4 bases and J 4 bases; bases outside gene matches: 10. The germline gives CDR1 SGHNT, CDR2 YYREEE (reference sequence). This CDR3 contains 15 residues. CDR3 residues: CASSRGQGLRYEQYF. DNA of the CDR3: TGTGCCAGCAGCCGAGGACAGGGACTTAGATACGAGCAGTACTTC.

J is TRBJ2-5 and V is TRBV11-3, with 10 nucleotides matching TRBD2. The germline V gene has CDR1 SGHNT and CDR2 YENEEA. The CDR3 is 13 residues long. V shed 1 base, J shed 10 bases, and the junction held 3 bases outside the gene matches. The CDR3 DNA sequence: TGTGCCAGCAGCTTAGTCAGCGGGAGGGACCAGTACTTC. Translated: CASSLVSGRDQYF.

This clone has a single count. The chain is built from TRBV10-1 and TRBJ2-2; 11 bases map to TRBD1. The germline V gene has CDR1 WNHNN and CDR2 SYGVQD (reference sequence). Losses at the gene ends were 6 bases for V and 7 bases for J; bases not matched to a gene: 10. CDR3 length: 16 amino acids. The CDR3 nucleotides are TGCGCCAGCAGCGGACAGGGGGCGGAAAGGGTCGGGGAGCTGTTTTTT. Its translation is CASSGQGAERVGELFF.

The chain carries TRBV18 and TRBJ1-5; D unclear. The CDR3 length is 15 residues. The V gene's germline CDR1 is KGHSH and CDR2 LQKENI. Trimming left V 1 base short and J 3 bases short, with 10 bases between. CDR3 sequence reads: CASSPQGVINQPQHF. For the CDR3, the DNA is TGTGCCAGCTCACCACAGGGAGTGATCAATCAGCCCCAGCATTTT.

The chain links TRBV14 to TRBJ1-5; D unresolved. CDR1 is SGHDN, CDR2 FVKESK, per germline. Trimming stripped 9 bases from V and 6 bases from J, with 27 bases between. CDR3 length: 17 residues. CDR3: CASPLPGSRAPSQPQHF. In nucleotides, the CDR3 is TGTGCCAGTCCGCTACCGGGATCTCGAGCCCCTAGTCAGCCCCAGCATTTT.

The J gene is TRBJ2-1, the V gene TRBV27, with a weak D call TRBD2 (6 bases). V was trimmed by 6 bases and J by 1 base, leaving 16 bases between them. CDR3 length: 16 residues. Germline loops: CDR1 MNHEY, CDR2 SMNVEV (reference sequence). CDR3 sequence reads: CASSFSAGSSYNEQFF. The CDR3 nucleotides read TGTGCCAGCAGCTTTTCTGCGGGATCATCCTACAATGAGCAGTTCTTC.

The CDR3 DNA reads TGTGCCAGCAGTGAAGCAAGGGGGACTGAAGCTTTCTTT. This translates into CASSEARGTEAFF. V gene TRBV2 combines with J gene TRBJ1-1; the D gene is possibly TRBD1 (6 bases). The length of the CDR3 is 13 residues. Germline V gene sequence: CDR1 SNHLY, CDR2 FYNNEI. The V and J ends lost 0 bases and 5 bases respectively, with 7 bases between them.

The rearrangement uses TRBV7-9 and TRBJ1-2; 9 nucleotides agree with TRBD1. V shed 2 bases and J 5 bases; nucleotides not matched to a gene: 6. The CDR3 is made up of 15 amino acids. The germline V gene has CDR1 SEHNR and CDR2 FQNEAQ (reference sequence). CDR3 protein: CASSLIGTGLYGYTF. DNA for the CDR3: TGTGCCAGCAGCTTAATAGGGACAGGGCTTTATGGCTACACCTTC.

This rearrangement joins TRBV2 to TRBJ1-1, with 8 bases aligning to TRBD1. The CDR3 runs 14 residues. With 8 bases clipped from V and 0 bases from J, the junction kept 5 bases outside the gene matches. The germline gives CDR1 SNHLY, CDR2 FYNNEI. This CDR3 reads CASLGRGLNTEAFF. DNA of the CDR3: TGTGCCAGCTTGGGCAGGGGGCTGAACACTGAAGCTTTCTTT. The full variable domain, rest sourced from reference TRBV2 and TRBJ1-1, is EPEVTQTPSHQVTQMGQEVILRCVPISNHLYFYWYRQILGQKVEFLVSFYNNEISEKSEIFDDQFSVERPDGSNFTLKIRSTKLEDSAMYFCASLGRGLNTEAFFGQGTRLTVV.

Here the CDR3 reads CASGEGDTGELFF. CDR3 nucleotide sequence: TGTGCCAGCGGGGAGGGAGACACCGGGGAGCTGTTTTTT. The rearrangement joins TRBV6-5 to TRBJ2-2, with 7 bases matching TRBD2. V lost 8 bases and J lost 3; bases outside the gene matches: 3. Germline V gene data show CDR1 as MNHEY and CDR2 as SVGAGI. There are 13 residues in the CDR3.

CDR3 nucleotide sequence: TGTGCCACCAGCAGAGACAGGGGGCATGCGGAGACCCAGTACTTC. Residues: CATSRDRGHAETQYF. This chain connects TRBV15 to TRBJ2-5, with 8 bases lining up with TRBD1. CDR1 is LNHNV, CDR2 YYDKDF, per germline (reference sequence). This CDR3 is built from 15 residues. V was clipped by 0 bases and J by 5 bases; unmatched bases: 5.

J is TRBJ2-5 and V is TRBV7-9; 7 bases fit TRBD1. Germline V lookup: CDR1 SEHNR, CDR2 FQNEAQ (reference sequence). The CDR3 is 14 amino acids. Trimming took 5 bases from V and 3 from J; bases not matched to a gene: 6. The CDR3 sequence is CASSLLDREETQYF. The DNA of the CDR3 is TGTGCCAGCAGCCTCCTCGACAGGGAAGAGACCCAGTACTTC.

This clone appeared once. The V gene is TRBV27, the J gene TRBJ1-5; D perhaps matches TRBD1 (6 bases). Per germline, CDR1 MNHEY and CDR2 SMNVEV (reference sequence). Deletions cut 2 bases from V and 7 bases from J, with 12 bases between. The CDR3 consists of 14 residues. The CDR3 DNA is TGTGCCAGCAGTTTAGGGGGGGCTCGGCAGCCCCAGCATTTT. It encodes CASSLGGARQPQHF.